The 25 T cell receptor beta chains listed next were all sequenced from one sample in a study of blood T cell repertoires in COVID-19. Only in-frame clones appear in the TCRdb table, and some are missing; sequencing was by immunoSEQ multiplex PCR. The table lists some 300,000 clones, roughly 91% of them singletons, with less than 3.5% in the top ten. Sequencing was carried out using PBMCs or T cells enriched from blood (not recorded which). These receptors originate from a woman aged 50 to 65 who had been exposed to COVID-19.

This chain joins TRBV2 and TRBJ1-4; D gene ambiguous. The CDR3 is 14 amino acids. The germline CDR1 and CDR2 sequences are SNHLY and FYNNEI. Trimming cost V 7 bases and J 4 bases, with 13 bases left between them. CDR3 protein: CASTPLGSNEKLFF. CDR3 DNA sequence: TGTGCCAGCACCCCCCTGGGCAGTAATGAAAAACTGTTTTTT.

The V gene is TRBV2, the J gene TRBJ2-7, with 9 bases that match TRBD1. The V gene's germline CDR1 is SNHLY and CDR2 FYNNEI. This CDR3 comprises 15 residues. The J segment lost 6 bases and the V segment lost 4 bases, leaving 10 bases of the junction unmatched. The CDR3 here is CASSGEGTGPPEQYF. The CDR3 DNA sequence: TGTGCCAGCAGTGGGGAAGGGACAGGGCCACCCGAGCAGTACTTC.

The rearrangement joins TRBV3-1 (or the pseudogene TRBV3-2) to TRBJ2-1; 8 nucleotides line up with TRBD2. The CDR3 contains 13 residues. The germline gives CDR1 LGHDT, CDR2 YNNKEL (reference sequence). The ends lost 8 bases at V and 8 bases at J; junction bases unmatched: 8. CDR3 loop: CASERGPLYEQFF. The CDR3 nucleotides are TGTGCCAGCGAGCGGGGGCCTCTCTATGAGCAGTTCTTC.

The J gene is TRBJ1-1, the V gene TRBV12-3 or TRBV12-4, with 8 bases fitting TRBD1. The ends lost 6 bases at V and 10 bases at J; junction bases unmatched: 7. CDR3 size: 12 residues. CDR3 sequence (DNA): TGTGCCAGCAGCCGAGGACAGGGCTTAGCTTTCTTT. Protein sequence: CASSRGQGLAFF.

This chain uses TRBV2 with TRBJ2-1; D possibly corresponds to TRBD2 (5 bases). Germline assignment: CDR1 SNHLY and CDR2 FYNNEI. Deletions cut 4 bases from V and 0 bases from J, with 10 bases between. CDR3 size: 15 residues. CDR3 nucleotides: TGTGCCAGCAGTGTCGAGGGCAGCTCCTACAATGAGCAGTTCTTC. Its translation: CASSVEGSSYNEQFF.

The V call is TRBV7-6, the J call TRBJ1-2, with 9 bases that match TRBD1. The junction had 11 bases not matched to a gene; V was cut back by 8 bases and J by 4 bases. Germline CDR1 reads SGHVS; CDR2 reads FNYEAQ. This CDR3 is built from 15 residues. The CDR3 coding sequence is TGTGCCAGCGGCAAACCTACAGGGGGCAGCTATGGCTACACCTTC. Protein product: CASGKPTGGSYGYTF.

The rearrangement joins TRBV30 to TRBJ2-3; 8 bases line up with TRBD2. Looked up from germline, CDR1 is GTSNPN and CDR2 is SVGIG (reference sequence). The CDR3 loop spans 14 amino acids. Trimming cost V 8 bases and J 2 bases; bases outside gene matches: 9. CDR3 sequence (DNA): TGTGCCGGCGGACAGCGGGGGTCCACAGATACGCAGTATTTT. This gives the protein CAGGQRGSTDTQYF.

The chain uses TRBV11-2 and TRBJ1-2; D ambiguous. The V end lost 0 bases, the J end lost 0 bases, and 5 bases lay between the germline ends. From germline, CDR1 is SGHAT and CDR2 FQNNGV. This CDR3 has 14 residues. The CDR3 loop reads CASSLDTANYGYTF. The CDR3 DNA is TGTGCCAGCAGCTTAGACACAGCTAACTATGGCTACACCTTC.

The V call is TRBV5-4, the J call TRBJ1-1, with TRBD1 matching over 9 bases. Germline trimming cut 3 bases from V and 0 bases from J; bases unmatched to any gene: 6. The CDR3 consists of 16 residues. CDR1 is SGHNT, CDR2 YYREEE, per germline (reference sequence). CDR3 protein: CASSSGTGPMNTEAFF. The CDR3 bases are TGTGCCAGCAGCTCCGGGACAGGGCCTATGAACACTGAAGCTTTCTTT.

Comment on this clone: The sample carries other DNA sequences with the same CDR3. The chain employs TRBV5-1 and TRBJ1-2, with 9 bases lining up with TRBD1. Germline V CDR1 and CDR2: SGHRS, YFSETQ. The CDR3 extends over 14 amino acids. V trimming: 4 bases; J trimming: 3 bases; junction bases outside the gene matches: 4. CDR3 DNA: TGCGCCAGCAGCCCGGGACAGGGCTACTATGGCTACACCTTC. Amino acid sequence: CASSPGQGYYGYTF.

Comment on this clone: Distinct nucleotide sequences in the sample also encode this CDR3. This chain links TRBV5-1 with TRBJ2-7; D possibly corresponds to TRBD1 (6 bases). CDR1 and CDR2 from the germline V gene are SGHRS and YFSETQ. The CDR3 spans 14 residues. Trimming left V 0 bases short and J 0 bases short, with 7 bases between. The CDR3 DNA sequence: TGCGCCAGCAGCTTGGGGACAGTCTCCTACGAGCAGTACTTC. Its protein product is CASSLGTVSYEQYF.

The count of this clone is one. V and J are TRBV28 and TRBJ1-6, with 9 nucleotides matching TRBD1. The CDR3 is 17 residues long. Trimming at V came to 5 bases and at J to 6 bases, leaving 11 bases not matched to a gene. The V gene's germline CDR1 is MDHEN and CDR2 SYDVKM. Here the CDR3 DNA reads TGTGCCAGCAGTGAACAACAGGGGGCTACGATTAATTCACCCCTCCACTTT. It is translated as CASSEQQGATINSPLHF.

This clone was seen a single time. The rearrangement joins TRBV9 to TRBJ1-5; D is unresolved. Trimming took off 3 bases at V and 3 bases at J, with 10 bases between the two ends. Germline loops: CDR1 SGDLS, CDR2 YYNGEE. CDR3 length: 14 residues. The CDR3 coding sequence is TGTGCCAGCAGCGGCACCGGGATCAATCAGCCCCAGCATTTT. This translates into CASSGTGINQPQHF.

This clone was recorded once. The chain recombines TRBV11-2 with TRBJ2-1; D not certain. The CDR3 spans 12 residues. The germline CDR1 and CDR2 sequences are SGHAT and FQNNGV. V lost 1 base and J 5 bases, leaving 3 bases between the germline ends. The CDR3 sequence: CASSLVDNEQFF. The CDR3 DNA follows: TGTGCCAGCAGCTTAGTAGACAATGAGCAGTTCTTC.

The chain carries TRBV6-5 and TRBJ2-7; 7 bases match TRBD1. CDR1 is MNHEY and CDR2 is SVGAGI in the germline V gene. After removal of 6 bases from V and 4 bases from J, the junction contained 12 bases not matched to a gene. The CDR3 covers 15 residues. CDR3 DNA sequence: TGTGCCAGCAGGCAGGCGGCAGGGGGTACGTACGAGCAGTACTTC. The encoded protein is CASRQAAGGTYEQYF.

This rearrangement joins TRBV5-6 to TRBJ2-2; 7 bases align to TRBD1. Trimming cost V 2 bases and J 6 bases; bases outside gene matches: 4. CDR3 length equals 14 residues. CDR1 SGHDT and CDR2 YYEEEE come from the germline V gene. CDR3 DNA sequence: TGTGCCAGCAGCTTAGGGACAGTACCCGGGGAGCTGTTTTTT. Protein product: CASSLGTVPGELFF.

This clone has only one observation. The chain recombines TRBV4-2 with TRBJ1-6; 10 bases map to TRBD1. J lost 1 base, V lost 1 base, and 4 bases had no gene match. CDR3 length equals 18 residues. The V gene's germline CDR1 is LGHNA and CDR2 YNFKEQ. The CDR3 region is CASSQGTGGWSYNSPLHF. CDR3 nucleotide sequence: TGTGCCAGCAGCCAAGGGACAGGGGGATGGTCCTATAATTCACCCCTCCACTTT.

The chain links TRBV19 to TRBJ1-2; D is ambiguous. V was shortened by 1 base and J by 6 bases, with 15 bases between the two germline ends. CDR1 LNHDA and CDR2 SQIVND come from the germline V gene (reference sequence). CDR3 length equals 15 residues. The CDR3 DNA follows: TGTGCCAGTAGTATAGTTGGGTCACCCCGGGATGGCTACACCTTC. Amino acid sequence: CASSIVGSPRDGYTF.

This rearrangement joins TRBV19 to TRBJ1-5; unclear D gene. CDR1 is LNHDA and CDR2 is SQIVND in the germline V gene (reference sequence). CDR3 length: 14 residues. V gave up 10 bases and J gave up 0 bases, with 13 bases separating them. CDR3 DNA sequence: TGTGCCACTCGATTACAGAATAGCAATCAGCCCCAGCATTTT. It translates to CATRLQNSNQPQHF.

V gene TRBV3-1 (or the pseudogene TRBV3-2) combines with J gene TRBJ1-4; 8 positions agree with TRBD1. CDR1 and CDR2 (germline): LGHDT, YNNKEL (reference sequence). The CDR3 sequence is 14 residues long. J lost 8 bases, V lost 4 bases, and 6 bases had no gene match. CDR3 nucleotides: TGTGCCAGCAGCCGACGGGACAGGAGCGAAAAACTGTTTTTT. Translation gives CASSRRDRSEKLFF.

The CDR3 loop is CASSLTWQGGAETQYF. The CDR3 DNA is TGTGCCAGCAGTTTAACCTGGCAGGGCGGTGCGGAGACCCAGTACTTC. The chain has TRBV28 and TRBJ2-5; D is perhaps TRBD1 (5 bases). Trimming removed 2 bases at V and 5 bases at J, with 18 bases between. Germline V gene data show CDR1 as MDHEN and CDR2 as SYDVKM. The CDR3 has 16 amino acids.

The chain joins TRBV28 to TRBJ1-2, with D possibly TRBD1 on 6 matching bases. Germline-derived CDR1 and CDR2 are MDHEN and SYDVKM. The germline V and J ends were trimmed by 4 bases and 7 bases, with 16 bases remaining between them. This CDR3 has 14 residues. CDR3 region: CASSSHRQESGYTF. CDR3 nucleotides: TGTGCCAGCAGTTCACATAGACAGGAAAGTGGCTACACCTTC.

Only a few counts were recorded for this clone. The chain carries TRBV3-1 (or the pseudogene TRBV3-2) and TRBJ1-1; TRBD1 agrees at 8 bases. This CDR3 is 15 amino acids long. CDR1 is LGHDT and CDR2 is YNNKEL in the germline V gene (reference sequence). The trim removed 4 bases at V and 7 bases at J, leaving 11 bases unmatched. The CDR3 DNA reads TGTGCCAGCAGCCGCAAACCTGACAGGGGTAATGAAGCTTTCTTT. This codes for CASSRKPDRGNEAFF.

V and J are TRBV11-3 and TRBJ2-1; D is possibly TRBD2 (5 bases). The germline V gene encodes CDR1 SGHNT and CDR2 YENEEA. Trimming shortened V by 2 bases and J by 5 bases, and 7 bases separated the two germline ends. CDR3 size: 13 residues. The CDR3 region is CASSLTRDNEQFF. The CDR3, as DNA: TGTGCCAGCAGCTTAACTAGGGACAATGAGCAGTTCTTC.

The chain joins TRBV16 to TRBJ1-5; D gene ambiguous. Looked up from germline, CDR1 is KGHSY and CDR2 is FQNENV. This CDR3 comprises 14 residues. V was cut by 2 bases and J by 7 bases, with 12 bases left in between. The CDR3 reads CASSQDFSRQPQHF. The CDR3 bases are TGTGCCAGCAGCCAAGACTTCTCTAGACAGCCCCAGCATTTT.